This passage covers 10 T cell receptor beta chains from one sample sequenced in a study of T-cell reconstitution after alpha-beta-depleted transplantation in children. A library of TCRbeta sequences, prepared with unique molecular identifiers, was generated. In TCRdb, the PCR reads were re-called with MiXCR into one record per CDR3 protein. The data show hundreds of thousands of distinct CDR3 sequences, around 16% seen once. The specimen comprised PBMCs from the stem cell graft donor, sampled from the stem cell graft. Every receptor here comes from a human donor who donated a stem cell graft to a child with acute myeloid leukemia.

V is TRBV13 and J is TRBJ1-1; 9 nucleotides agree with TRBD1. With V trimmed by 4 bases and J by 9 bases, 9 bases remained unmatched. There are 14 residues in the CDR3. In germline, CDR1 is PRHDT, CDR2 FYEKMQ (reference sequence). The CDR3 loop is CASSSWTGEIKAFF. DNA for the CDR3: TGTGCCAGCAGCTCATGGACAGGGGAAATAAAAGCTTTCTTT.

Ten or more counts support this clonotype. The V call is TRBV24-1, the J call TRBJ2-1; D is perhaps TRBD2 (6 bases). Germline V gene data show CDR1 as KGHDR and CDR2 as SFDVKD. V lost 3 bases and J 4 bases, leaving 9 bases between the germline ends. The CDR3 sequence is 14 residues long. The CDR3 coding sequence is TGTGCCACCAGTGATGCAGGGAGGTACAATGAGCAGTTCTTC. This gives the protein CATSDAGRYNEQFF.

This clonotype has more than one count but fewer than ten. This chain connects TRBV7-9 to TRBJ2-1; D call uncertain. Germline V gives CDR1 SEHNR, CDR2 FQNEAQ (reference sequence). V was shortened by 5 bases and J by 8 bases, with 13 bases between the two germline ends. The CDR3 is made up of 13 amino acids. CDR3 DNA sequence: TGTGCCAGCAGCGAAAGCAGGTGGGATGAGCAGTTCTTC. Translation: CASSESRWDEQFF. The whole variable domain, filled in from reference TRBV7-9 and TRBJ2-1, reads DTGVSQNPRHKITKRGQNVTFRCDPISEHNRLYWYRQTLGQGPEFLTYFQNEAQLEKSRLLSDRFSAERPKGSFSTLEIQRTEQGDSAMYLCASSESRWDEQFFGPGTRLTVL.

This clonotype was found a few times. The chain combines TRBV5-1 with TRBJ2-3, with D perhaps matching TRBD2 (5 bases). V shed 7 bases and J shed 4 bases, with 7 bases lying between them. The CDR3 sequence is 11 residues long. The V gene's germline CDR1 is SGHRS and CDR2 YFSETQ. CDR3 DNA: TGCGCCAGCCGGGGTTCAGATACGCAGTATTTT. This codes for CASRGSDTQYF.

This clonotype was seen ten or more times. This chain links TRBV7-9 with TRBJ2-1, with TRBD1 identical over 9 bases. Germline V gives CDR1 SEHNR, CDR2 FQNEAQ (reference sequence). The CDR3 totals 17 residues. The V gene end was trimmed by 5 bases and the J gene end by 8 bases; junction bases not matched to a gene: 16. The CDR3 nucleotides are TGTGCCAGCAGCCCTACCCCCCAGCTGGACAGGGGCGATGAGCAGTTCTTC. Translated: CASSPTPQLDRGDEQFF.

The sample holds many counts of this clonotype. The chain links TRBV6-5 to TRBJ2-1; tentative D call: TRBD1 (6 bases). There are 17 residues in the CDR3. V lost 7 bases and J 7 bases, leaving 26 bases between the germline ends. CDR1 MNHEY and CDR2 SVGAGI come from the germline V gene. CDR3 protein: CASTIETRGVLPNEQFF. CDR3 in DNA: TGTGCCAGCACCATCGAGACCAGGGGTGTACTACCTAATGAGCAGTTCTTC.

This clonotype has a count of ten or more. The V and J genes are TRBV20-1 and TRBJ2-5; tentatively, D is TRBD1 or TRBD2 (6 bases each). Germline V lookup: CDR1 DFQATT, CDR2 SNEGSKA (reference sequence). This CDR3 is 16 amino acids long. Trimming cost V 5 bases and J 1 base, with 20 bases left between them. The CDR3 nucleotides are TGCAGTGCTCCGCAGGAACAGGGACTCTCCCAAGAGACCCAGTACTTC. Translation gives CSAPQEQGLSQETQYF.

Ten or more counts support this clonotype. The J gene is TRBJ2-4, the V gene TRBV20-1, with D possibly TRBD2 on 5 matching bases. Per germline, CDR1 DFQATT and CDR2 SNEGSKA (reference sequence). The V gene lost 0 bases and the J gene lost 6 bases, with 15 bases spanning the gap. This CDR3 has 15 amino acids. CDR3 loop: CSARDQLEVGNIQYF. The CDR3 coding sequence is TGCAGTGCTAGAGATCAACTAGAGGTGGGAAACATTCAGTACTTC.

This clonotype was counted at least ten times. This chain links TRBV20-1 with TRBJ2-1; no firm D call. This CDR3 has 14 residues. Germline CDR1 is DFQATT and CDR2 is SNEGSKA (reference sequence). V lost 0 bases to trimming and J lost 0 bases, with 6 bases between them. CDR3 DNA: TGCAGTGCTAGAGATGCAAGCTCCTACAATGAGCAGTTCTTC. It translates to CSARDASSYNEQFF.

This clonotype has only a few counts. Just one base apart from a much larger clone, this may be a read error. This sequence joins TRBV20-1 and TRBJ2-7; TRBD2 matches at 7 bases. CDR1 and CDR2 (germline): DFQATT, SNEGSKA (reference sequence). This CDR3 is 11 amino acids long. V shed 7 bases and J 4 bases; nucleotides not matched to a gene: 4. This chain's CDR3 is CSGGEGYEQYF. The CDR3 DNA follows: TGCAGTGGGGGGGAGGGTTACGAGCAGTACTTC.